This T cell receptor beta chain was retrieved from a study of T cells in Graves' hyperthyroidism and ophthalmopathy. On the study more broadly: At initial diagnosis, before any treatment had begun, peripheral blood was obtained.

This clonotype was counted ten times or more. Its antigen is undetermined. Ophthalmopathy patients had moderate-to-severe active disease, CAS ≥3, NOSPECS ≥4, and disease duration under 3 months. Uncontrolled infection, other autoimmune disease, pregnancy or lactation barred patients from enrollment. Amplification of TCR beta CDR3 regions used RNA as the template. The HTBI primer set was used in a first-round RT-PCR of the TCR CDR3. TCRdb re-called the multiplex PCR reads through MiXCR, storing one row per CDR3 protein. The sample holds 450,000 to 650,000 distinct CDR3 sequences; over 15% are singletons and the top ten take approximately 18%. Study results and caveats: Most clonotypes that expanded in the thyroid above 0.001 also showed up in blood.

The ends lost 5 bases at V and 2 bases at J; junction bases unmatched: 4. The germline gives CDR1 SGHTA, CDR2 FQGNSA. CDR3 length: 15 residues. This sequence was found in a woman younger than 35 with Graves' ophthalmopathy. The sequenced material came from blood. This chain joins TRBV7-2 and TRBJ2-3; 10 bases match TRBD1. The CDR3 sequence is CASSPTGGNTDTQYF. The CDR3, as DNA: TGTGCCAGCAGCCCGACAGGGGGCAACACAGATACGCAGTATTTT.